This T cell receptor beta chain stems from a study of Ad26.COV2.S vaccination and SARS-CoV-2 variants. Study details: Intramuscularly, Ad26.COV2.S was given either once or twice, 56 days apart.

Regarding treatment: around 19 received Ad26.COV2.S at low or high dose, single or two shots; several received placebo; per-sample allocation not given. Day 63 after the first injection of vaccine or placebo was the sampling time. The CDR3 covers 11 residues. Germline V gene sequence: CDR1 MGHRA, CDR2 YSYEKL. V lost 4 bases, J lost 7 bases, and 7 bases lay in between. This table comes from immunoSEQ multiplex PCR, and its TCRdb copy is limited to in-frame clones, with some not included. This table has about 350,000 clones, about 85% appearing once. The origin of this receptor is a person between 18 and 59 years old who received the Ad26.COV2.S COVID-19 vaccine or a placebo. Sequenced here: peripheral blood, sampled in a trial of Ad26.COV2.S vaccine versus placebo. This chain uses TRBV4-1 with TRBJ1-2; D unresolved. The CDR3 loop reads CASSLDGGYTF. The CDR3 DNA is TGCGCCAGCAGCCTCGATGGTGGCTACACCTTC.